This entry lists 20 T cell receptor beta chains sequenced from one sample in a study of early T cells in non-severe SARS-CoV-2 infection. A single record per CDR3 protein comes from TCRdb applying MiXCR to the 5' RACE reads. The sample records about 80,000 distinct CDR3 sequences, around 10% being singletons. Sequencing was performed on whole blood. These receptors were collected from an adult who was a healthcare worker with PCR-confirmed SARS-CoV-2 infection or an uninfected control (not recorded which).

The chain carries TRBV10-3 and TRBJ2-2, with no clear D. The CDR3 is 13 residues long. V shed 11 bases and J shed 3 bases, with 13 bases lying between them. Germline assignment: CDR1 ENHRY and CDR2 SYGVKD. The CDR3 here is CAGRALDTGELFF. CDR3 sequence (DNA): TGTGCCGGAAGGGCGCTGGACACCGGGGAGCTGTTTTTT.

This clonotype was detected only a few times. The J gene is TRBJ2-1, the V gene TRBV24-1; TRBD2 matches 12 bases. This CDR3 contains 15 residues. V trimming: 4 bases; J trimming: 9 bases; junction bases outside the gene matches: 6. Germline loops: CDR1 KGHDR, CDR2 SFDVKD. CDR3 sequence (DNA): TGTGCCACCAGTGAGACTAGCGGGAGATGGAGTGAGCAGTTCTTC. Its translation: CATSETSGRWSEQFF.

In its sample, this clonotype was seen many times. The chain links TRBV14 to TRBJ2-1; the match to TRBD2 covers 10 bases. CDR3 length: 18 residues. Trimming at V came to 0 bases and at J to 6 bases, leaving 11 bases not matched to a gene. Germline V gene lookup returns CDR1 SGHDN and CDR2 FVKESK. CDR3 protein: CASSQDWRLAGVFNEQFF. CDR3 DNA: TGTGCCAGCAGCCAAGATTGGAGGCTAGCGGGAGTATTCAATGAGCAGTTCTTC.

This clonotype showed up many times. The rearrangement links TRBV9 to TRBJ1-1, with a weak D call TRBD1 (5 bases). Trimming left V 0 bases short and J 4 bases short, with 10 bases between. In germline, CDR1 is SGDLS, CDR2 YYNGEE. This CDR3 has 14 residues. The CDR3 nucleotides read TGTGCCAGCAGCGTAGAGGGGTTGAGCACTGAAGCTTTCTTT. Encoded protein: CASSVEGLSTEAFF.

This clonotype was counted a few times. The chain recombines TRBV13 with TRBJ2-2; D perhaps matches TRBD1 (7 bases). The CDR3 runs 16 residues. CDR1 and CDR2 from the germline V gene are PRHDT and FYEKMQ (reference sequence). The V gene lost 3 bases and the J gene lost 1 base, with 12 bases spanning the gap. CDR3 sequence reads: CASSLSRGENTGELFF. The DNA for the CDR3 is TGTGCCAGCAGCTTGTCCAGGGGGGAGAACACCGGGGAGCTGTTTTTT.

V and J are TRBV2 and TRBJ2-1; 10 nucleotides match TRBD2. This CDR3 spans 16 amino acids. Unmatched junction bases numbered 6, after V lost 5 bases and J lost 2 bases. Germline loops: CDR1 SNHLY, CDR2 FYNNEI. In DNA form, the CDR3 reads TGTGCCAGCAGTCTACTAGCGGGGACCCCCTACAATGAGCAGTTCTTC. It encodes CASSLLAGTPYNEQFF.

V and J are TRBV12-3 or TRBV12-4 and TRBJ1-2; the match to TRBD1 covers 7 bases. V lost 4 bases, J lost 7 bases, and 15 bases stayed unmatched. CDR3 length: 16 amino acids. The CDR3 here is CASSSAATGTASGYTF. The CDR3 bases are TGTGCCAGCAGTTCCGCCGCCACCGGGACAGCAAGTGGCTACACCTTC.

This rearrangement joins TRBV5-1 to TRBJ2-5; 7 bases align to TRBD1. The J segment lost 4 bases and the V segment lost 4 bases, leaving 7 bases of the junction unmatched. Germline CDR1 reads SGHRS; CDR2 reads YFSETQ. CDR3 size: 14 residues. The CDR3 sequence is CASSTETGVETQYF. The DNA for the CDR3 is TGCGCCAGCAGCACTGAAACAGGGGTAGAGACCCAGTACTTC. The whole variable domain, filled in from reference TRBV5-1 and TRBJ2-5, reads KAGVTQTPRYLIKTRGQQVTLSCSPISGHRSVSWYQQTPGQGLQFLFEYFSETQRNKGNFPGRFSGRQFSNSRSEMNVSTLELGDSALYLCASSTETGVETQYFGPGTRLLVL.

The gene calls are TRBV30 and TRBJ1-1, with D unclear. Germline CDR1 and CDR2: GTSNPN and SVGIG (reference sequence). The CDR3 length is 12 residues. V was trimmed by 2 bases and J by 4 bases, leaving 8 bases between them. CDR3 nucleotides: TGTGCCTGGAGTCAAAGGAGCACTGAAGCTTTCTTT. Translating it yields CAWSQRSTEAFF.

This clonotype was seen repeatedly, ten times or more. The chain is built from TRBV6-2 or TRBV6-3 and TRBJ2-3; 7 bases match TRBD2. J was trimmed by 3 bases and V by 2 bases; bases with no gene match: 5. The CDR3 extends over 15 amino acids. Germline lookup yields CDR1 MNHEY and CDR2 SVGEGT. The CDR3 loop is CASSYGGLGTDTQYF. The DNA for the CDR3 is TGTGCCAGCAGTTACGGCGGACTAGGAACAGATACGCAGTATTTT.

This clonotype was found many times. The chain has TRBV5-1 and TRBJ2-7, with 10 bases fitting TRBD2. The CDR3 runs to 16 residues. The V gene's germline CDR1 is SGHRS and CDR2 YFSETQ. J was trimmed by 0 bases and V by 4 bases; bases with no gene match: 7. The CDR3 loop reads CASSPTPSGSSYEQYF. CDR3 bases: TGCGCCAGCAGCCCTACCCCTAGCGGGAGCTCCTACGAGCAGTACTTC.

At least ten counts were recorded for this clonotype. The gene calls are TRBV28 and TRBJ2-1, with 9 bases aligning to TRBD2. V dropped 2 bases and J dropped 3; count of bases not matched to a gene: 2. CDR1 and CDR2 (germline): MDHEN, SYDVKM. The CDR3 is made up of 15 amino acids. CDR3 sequence: CASSLILAGYNEQFF. CDR3 nucleotide sequence: TGTGCCAGCAGTTTAATACTAGCGGGCTACAATGAGCAGTTCTTC.

There are a few counts of this clonotype. The rearrangement uses TRBV29-1 and TRBJ1-1, with 9 bases fitting TRBD1. CDR1 is SQVTM, CDR2 ANQGSEA, per germline. The CDR3 has 15 amino acids. V lost 6 bases, J lost 4 bases, and 12 bases stayed unmatched. CDR3 nucleotide sequence: TGCAGCGTCAAACAGGGGGCCGCCTCTCTCACTGAAGCTTTCTTT. Its translation: CSVKQGAASLTEAFF.

This clonotype was counted ten times or more. The V and J genes are TRBV5-1 and TRBJ1-1, with TRBD1 matching over 8 bases. The CDR3 is 17 residues long. Germline V gene data show CDR1 as SGHRS and CDR2 as YFSETQ. J gave up 3 bases and V 0 bases, and 10 bases lay outside the gene matches. This CDR3 reads CASSLVGQGGWDTEAFF. Written as DNA, the CDR3 is TGCGCCAGCAGCTTGGTCGGACAGGGAGGTTGGGACACTGAAGCTTTCTTT.

The rearrangement links TRBV27 to TRBJ2-1; TRBD2 aligns across 11 bases. V was clipped by 6 bases and J by 6 bases; unmatched bases: 4. The CDR3 has 14 residues. Germline CDR1 is MNHEY and CDR2 is SMNVEV (reference sequence). This chain's CDR3 is CASRTSGSLNEQFF. As DNA, the CDR3 is TGTGCCAGCAGAACTAGCGGGAGTCTCAATGAGCAGTTCTTC.

This clonotype came up a few times. The rearrangement links TRBV29-1 to TRBJ2-5, with D possibly being TRBD1 (5 bases). V was shortened by 6 bases and J by 5 bases, with 10 bases between the two germline ends. The CDR3 extends over 11 amino acids. The germline V gene has CDR1 SQVTM and CDR2 ANQGSEA. In nucleotides, the CDR3 is TGCAGCGTCCTAGGGGTGGAGACCCAGTACTTC. As protein: CSVLGVETQYF. Full variable domain (outside the CDR3, taken from reference TRBV29-1 and TRBJ2-5): SAVISQKPSRDICQRGTSLTIQCQVDSQVTMMFWYRQQPGQSLTLIATANQGSEATYESGFVIDKFPISRPNLTFSTLTVSNMSPEDSSIYLCSVLGVETQYFGPGTRLLVL.

This clonotype was detected only a few times. V is TRBV6-5 and J is TRBJ1-1; D unresolved. CDR3 length: 11 amino acids. Deletions cut 5 bases from V and 5 bases from J, with 6 bases between. Germline V gives CDR1 MNHEY, CDR2 SVGAGI. CDR3: CASSGITEAFF. The CDR3, as DNA: TGTGCCAGCAGTGGTATTACTGAAGCTTTCTTT.

The chain uses TRBV2 and TRBJ1-1; D not certain. Germline CDR1 reads SNHLY; CDR2 reads FYNNEI. The V end was cut by 5 bases, the J end by 3 bases, with 16 bases between. The CDR3 sequence is 15 residues long. The CDR3 is CASSQSRFLYTEAFF. As DNA, the CDR3 is TGTGCCAGCAGTCAGTCACGGTTTCTGTACACTGAAGCTTTCTTT.

This clonotype was picked up many times. V gene TRBV11-3 combines with J gene TRBJ2-7; D might be TRBD2 (6 bases). Trimming left V 5 bases short and J 2 bases short, with 13 bases between. This CDR3 is 14 amino acids long. Germline CDR1 reads SGHNT; CDR2 reads YENEEA. DNA of the CDR3: TGTGCCAGCAGCGAGGACTATCCCCCCTACGAGCAGTACTTC. Translated, it gives CASSEDYPPYEQYF.

The rearrangement uses TRBV12-3 or TRBV12-4 and TRBJ1-4; 9 bases are shared with TRBD1. The CDR3 contains 15 residues. V shed 3 bases, J shed 5 bases, and the junction held 4 bases outside the gene matches. CDR3: CASSFWDRDNEKLFF. CDR3 in DNA: TGTGCCAGCAGTTTTTGGGACAGGGACAATGAAAAACTGTTTTTT.